The present TCR beta chain was sequenced within a study of CD8 T cells in Susac syndrome. Study-level information: The Susac syndrome patients were therapy-naive, on corticosteroids, or on intravenous immunoglobulin alone at blood draw.

V lost 0 bases to trimming and J lost 5 bases, with 7 bases between them. This CDR3 has 13 amino acids. Germline assignment: CDR1 MNHEY and CDR2 SMNVEV (reference sequence). The RNA, roughly 0.45 to 1 ug, was put through reverse transcription using random hexamers. TCRdb re-analysed the immunoSEQ multiplex PCR reads in MiXCR, keeping a single row per CDR3 protein. The table lists under 200,000 distinct CDR3 sequences, 90% to 95% of them singletons. The clonotype was recovered from a human donor with Susac syndrome. This chain uses TRBV27 with TRBJ1-2; D gene unclear. What was sequenced was CD4+ T cells from PBMCs. The CDR3, as DNA: TGTGCCAGCAGTTTATCGCCTGTATATGGCTACACCTTC. It specifies CASSLSPVYGYTF.